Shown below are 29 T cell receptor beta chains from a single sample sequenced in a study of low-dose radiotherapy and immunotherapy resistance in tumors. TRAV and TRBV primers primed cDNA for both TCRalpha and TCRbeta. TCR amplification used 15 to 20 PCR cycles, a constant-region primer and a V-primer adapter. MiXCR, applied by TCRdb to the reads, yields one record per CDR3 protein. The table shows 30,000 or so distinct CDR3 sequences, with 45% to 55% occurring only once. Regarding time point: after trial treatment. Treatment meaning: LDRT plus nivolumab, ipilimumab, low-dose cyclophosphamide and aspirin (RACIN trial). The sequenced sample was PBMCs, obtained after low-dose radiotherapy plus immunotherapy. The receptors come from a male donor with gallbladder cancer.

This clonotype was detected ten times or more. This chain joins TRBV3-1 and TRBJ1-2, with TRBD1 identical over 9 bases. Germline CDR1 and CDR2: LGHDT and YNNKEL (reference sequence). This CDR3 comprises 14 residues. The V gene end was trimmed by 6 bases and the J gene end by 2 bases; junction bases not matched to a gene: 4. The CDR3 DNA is TGTGCCAGCAGACCCGGGACAGGGAACTATGGCTACACCTTC. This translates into CASRPGTGNYGYTF.

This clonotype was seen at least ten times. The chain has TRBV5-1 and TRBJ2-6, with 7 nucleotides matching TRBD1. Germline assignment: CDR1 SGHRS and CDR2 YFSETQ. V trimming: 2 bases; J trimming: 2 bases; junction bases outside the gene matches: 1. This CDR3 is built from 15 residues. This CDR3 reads CASSFQGAGANVLTF. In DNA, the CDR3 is TGCGCCAGCAGCTTCCAGGGGGCTGGGGCCAACGTCCTGACTTTC.

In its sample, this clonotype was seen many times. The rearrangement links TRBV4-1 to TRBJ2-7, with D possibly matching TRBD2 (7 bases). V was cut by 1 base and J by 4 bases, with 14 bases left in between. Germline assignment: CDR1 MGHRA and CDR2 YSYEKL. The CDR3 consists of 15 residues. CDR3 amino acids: CASSQGGGGPYEQYF. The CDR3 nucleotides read TGCGCCAGCAGCCAAGGGGGCGGGGGCCCTTACGAGCAGTACTTC.

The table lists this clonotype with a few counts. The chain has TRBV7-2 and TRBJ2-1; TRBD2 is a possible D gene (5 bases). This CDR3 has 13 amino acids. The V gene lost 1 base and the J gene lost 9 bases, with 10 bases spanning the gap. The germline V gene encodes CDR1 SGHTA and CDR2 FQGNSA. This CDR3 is CASSLVWTGEQFF. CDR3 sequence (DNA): TGTGCCAGCAGCTTAGTATGGACTGGTGAGCAGTTCTTC.

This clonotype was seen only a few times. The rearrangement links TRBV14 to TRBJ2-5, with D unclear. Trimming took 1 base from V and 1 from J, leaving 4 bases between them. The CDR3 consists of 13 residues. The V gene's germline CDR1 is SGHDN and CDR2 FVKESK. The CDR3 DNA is TGTGCCAGCAGCCAAGGCAGCCAAGAGACCCAGTACTTC. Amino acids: CASSQGSQETQYF.

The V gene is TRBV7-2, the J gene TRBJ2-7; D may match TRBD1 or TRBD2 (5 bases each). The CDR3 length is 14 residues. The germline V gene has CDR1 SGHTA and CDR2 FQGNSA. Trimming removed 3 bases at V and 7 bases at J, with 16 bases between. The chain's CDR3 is CASSLFQGVAEQYF. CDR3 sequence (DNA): TGTGCCAGCAGCTTGTTCCAGGGAGTAGCTGAGCAGTACTTC. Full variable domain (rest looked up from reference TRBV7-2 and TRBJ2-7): GAGVSQSPSNKVTEKGKDVELRCDPISGHTALYWYRQSLGQGLEFLIYFQGNSAPDKSGLPSDRFSAERTGGSVSTLTIQRTQQEDSAVYLCASSLFQGVAEQYFGPGTRLTVT.

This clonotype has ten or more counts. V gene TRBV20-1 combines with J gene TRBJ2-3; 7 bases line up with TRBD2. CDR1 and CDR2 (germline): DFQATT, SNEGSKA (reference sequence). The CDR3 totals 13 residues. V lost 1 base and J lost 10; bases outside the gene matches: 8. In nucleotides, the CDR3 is TGCAGTGCTAGAGGGGCGACTAGCTTTTCGCAGTATTTT. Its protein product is CSARGATSFSQYF.

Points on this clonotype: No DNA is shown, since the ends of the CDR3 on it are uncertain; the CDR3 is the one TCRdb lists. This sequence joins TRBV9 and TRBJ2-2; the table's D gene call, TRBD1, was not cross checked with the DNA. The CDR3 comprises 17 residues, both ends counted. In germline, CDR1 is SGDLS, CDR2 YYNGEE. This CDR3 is CASSVWATNTGELFFFF.

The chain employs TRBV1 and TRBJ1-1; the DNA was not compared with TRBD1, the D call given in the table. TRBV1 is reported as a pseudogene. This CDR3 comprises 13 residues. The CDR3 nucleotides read TGTGCCAGCAGCCAAGTAGGGGGCACTGAAGCTTTCTTT. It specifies CASSQVGGTEAFF.

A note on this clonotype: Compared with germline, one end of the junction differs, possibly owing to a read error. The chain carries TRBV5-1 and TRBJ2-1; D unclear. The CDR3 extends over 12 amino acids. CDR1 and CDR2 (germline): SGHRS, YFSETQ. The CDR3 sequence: CASSPARVEQFF. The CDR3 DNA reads TGTGCCAGCAGCCCGGCACGGGTTGAGCAGTTCTTC. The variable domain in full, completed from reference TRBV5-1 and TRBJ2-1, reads KAGVTQTPRYLIKTRGQQVTLSCSPISGHRSVSWYQQTPGQGLQFLFEYFSETQRNKGNFPGRFSGRQFSNSRSEMNVSTLELGDSALYLCASSPARVEQFFGPGTRLTVL.

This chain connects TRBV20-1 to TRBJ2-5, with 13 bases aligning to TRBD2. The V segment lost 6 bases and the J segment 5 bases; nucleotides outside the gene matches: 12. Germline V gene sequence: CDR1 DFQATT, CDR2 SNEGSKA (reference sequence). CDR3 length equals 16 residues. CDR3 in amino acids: CSAPPSGLAGFETQYF. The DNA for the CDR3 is TGCAGTGCCCCCCCGTCGGGACTAGCGGGATTTGAGACCCAGTACTTC.

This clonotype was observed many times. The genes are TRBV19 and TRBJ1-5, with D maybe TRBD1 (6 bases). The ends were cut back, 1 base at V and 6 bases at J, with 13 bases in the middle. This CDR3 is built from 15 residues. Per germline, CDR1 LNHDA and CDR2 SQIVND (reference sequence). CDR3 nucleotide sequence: TGTGCCAGTAGTATAGTACGGGGGGCAGGTCAGCCCCAGCATTTT. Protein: CASSIVRGAGQPQHF.

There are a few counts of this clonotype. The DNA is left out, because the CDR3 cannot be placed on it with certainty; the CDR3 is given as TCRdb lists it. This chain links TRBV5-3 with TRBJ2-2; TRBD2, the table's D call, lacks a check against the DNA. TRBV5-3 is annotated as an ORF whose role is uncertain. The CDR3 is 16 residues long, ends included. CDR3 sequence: CASSLTSRYTGELFFF.

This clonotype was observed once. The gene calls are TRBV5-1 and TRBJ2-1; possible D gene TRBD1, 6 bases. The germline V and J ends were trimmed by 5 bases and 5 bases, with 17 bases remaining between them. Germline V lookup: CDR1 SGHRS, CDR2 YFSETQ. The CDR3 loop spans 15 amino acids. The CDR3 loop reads CASRDLKSGDNEQFF. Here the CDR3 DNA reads TGCGCCAGCAGAGATTTAAAGTCAGGGGACAATGAGCAGTTCTTC.

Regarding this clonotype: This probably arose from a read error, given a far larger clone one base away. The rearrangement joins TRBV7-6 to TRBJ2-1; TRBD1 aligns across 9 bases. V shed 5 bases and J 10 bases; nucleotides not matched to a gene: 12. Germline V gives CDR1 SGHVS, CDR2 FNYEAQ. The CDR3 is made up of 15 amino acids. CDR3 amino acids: CASSPRGTGKGEQFF. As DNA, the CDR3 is TGTGCCAGCAGCCCTCGGGGGACAGGGAAGGGCGAGCAGTTCTTC. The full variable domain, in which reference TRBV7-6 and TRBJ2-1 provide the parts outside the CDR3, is GAGVSQSPRYKVTKRGQDVALRCDPISGHVSLYWYRQALGQGPEFLTYFNYEAQQDKSGLPNDRFSAERPEGSISTLTIQRTEQRDSAMYRCASSPRGTGKGEQFFGPGTRLTVL.

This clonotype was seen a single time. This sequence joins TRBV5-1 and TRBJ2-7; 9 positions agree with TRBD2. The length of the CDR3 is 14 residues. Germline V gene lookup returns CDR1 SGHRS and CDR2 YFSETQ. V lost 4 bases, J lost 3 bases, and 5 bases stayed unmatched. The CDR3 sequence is CASSTTSGNYEQYF. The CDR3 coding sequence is TGCGCCAGCAGCACGACTAGCGGAAACTACGAGCAGTACTTC.

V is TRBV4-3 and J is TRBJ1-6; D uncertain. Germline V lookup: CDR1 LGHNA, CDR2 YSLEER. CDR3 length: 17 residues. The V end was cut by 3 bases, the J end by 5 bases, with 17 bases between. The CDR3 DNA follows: TGCGCCAGCAGCCAGTCAGGAGTCCGGGTCCATAATTCACCCCTCCACTTT. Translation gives CASSQSGVRVHNSPLHF.

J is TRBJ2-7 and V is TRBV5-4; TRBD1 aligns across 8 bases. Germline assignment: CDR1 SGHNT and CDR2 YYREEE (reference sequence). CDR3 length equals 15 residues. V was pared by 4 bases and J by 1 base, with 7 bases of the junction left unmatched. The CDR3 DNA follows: TGTGCCAGCAGCCAGGACAGGGATTCATCCTACGAGCAGTACTTC. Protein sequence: CASSQDRDSSYEQYF.

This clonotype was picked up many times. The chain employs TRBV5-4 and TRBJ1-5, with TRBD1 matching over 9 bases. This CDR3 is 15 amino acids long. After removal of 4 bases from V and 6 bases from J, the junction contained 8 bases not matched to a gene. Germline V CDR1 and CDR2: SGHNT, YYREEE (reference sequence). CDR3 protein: CASSATDRGGQPQHF. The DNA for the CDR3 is TGTGCCAGCAGCGCGACGGACAGGGGAGGTCAGCCCCAGCATTTT.

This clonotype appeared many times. CDR3 bases: TGTGCCAGCAGCTCAGGACTAGCGGGGGGCACAGATACGCAGTATTTT. Amino acids: CASSSGLAGGTDTQYF. This rearrangement joins TRBV7-3 to TRBJ2-3; 13 bases agree with TRBD2. With 4 bases clipped from V and 1 base from J, the junction kept 2 bases outside the gene matches. Germline-derived CDR1 and CDR2 are SGHTA and FQGTGA. CDR3 size: 16 residues.

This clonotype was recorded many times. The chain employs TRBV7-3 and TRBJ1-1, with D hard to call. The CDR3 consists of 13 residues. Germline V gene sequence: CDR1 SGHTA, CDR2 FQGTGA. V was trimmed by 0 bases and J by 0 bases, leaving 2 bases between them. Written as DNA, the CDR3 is TGTGCCAGCAGCTTAACTCTGAACACTGAAGCTTTCTTT. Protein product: CASSLTLNTEAFF.

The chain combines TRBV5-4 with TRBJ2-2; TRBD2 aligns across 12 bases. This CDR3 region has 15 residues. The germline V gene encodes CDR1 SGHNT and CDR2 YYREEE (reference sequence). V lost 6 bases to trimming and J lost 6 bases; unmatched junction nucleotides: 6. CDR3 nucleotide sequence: TGTGCCAGCACCTTCGGGACTAGCGGGCCCGGGGAGCTGTTTTTT. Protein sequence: CASTFGTSGPGELFF.

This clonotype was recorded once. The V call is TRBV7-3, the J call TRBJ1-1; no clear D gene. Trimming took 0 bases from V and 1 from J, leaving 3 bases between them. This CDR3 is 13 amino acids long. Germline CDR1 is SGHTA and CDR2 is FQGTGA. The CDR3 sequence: CASSLTANTEAFF. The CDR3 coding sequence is TGTGCCAGCAGCTTAACAGCGAACACTGAAGCTTTCTTT.

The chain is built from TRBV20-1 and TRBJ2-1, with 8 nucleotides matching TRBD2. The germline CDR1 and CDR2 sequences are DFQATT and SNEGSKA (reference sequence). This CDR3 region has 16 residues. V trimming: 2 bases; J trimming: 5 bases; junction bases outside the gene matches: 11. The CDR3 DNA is TGCAGTGCTAGACCCCATATCGGGAGGGCACACAATGAGCAGTTCTTC. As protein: CSARPHIGRAHNEQFF.

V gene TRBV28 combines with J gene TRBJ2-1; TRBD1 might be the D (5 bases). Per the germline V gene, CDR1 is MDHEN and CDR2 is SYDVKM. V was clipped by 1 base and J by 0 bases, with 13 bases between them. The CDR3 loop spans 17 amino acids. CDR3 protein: CASSLLQGPSSYNEQFF. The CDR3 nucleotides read TGTGCCAGCAGTTTATTGCAGGGCCCGAGCTCCTACAATGAGCAGTTCTTC.

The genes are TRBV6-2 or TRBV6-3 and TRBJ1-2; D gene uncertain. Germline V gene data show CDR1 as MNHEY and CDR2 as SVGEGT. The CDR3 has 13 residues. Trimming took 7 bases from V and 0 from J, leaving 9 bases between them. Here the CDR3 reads CASTLGANYGYTF. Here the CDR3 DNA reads TGTGCCAGCACTTTGGGAGCTAACTATGGCTACACCTTC.

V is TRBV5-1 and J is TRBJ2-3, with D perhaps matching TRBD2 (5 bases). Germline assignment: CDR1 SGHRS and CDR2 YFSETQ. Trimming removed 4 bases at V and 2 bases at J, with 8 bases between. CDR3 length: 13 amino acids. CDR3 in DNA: TGCGCCAGCAGCCTAGCCAACACAGATACGCAGTATTTT. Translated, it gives CASSLANTDTQYF.

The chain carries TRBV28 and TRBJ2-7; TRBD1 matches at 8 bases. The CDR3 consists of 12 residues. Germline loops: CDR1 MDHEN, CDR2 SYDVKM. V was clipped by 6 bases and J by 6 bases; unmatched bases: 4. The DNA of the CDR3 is TGTGCCAGCAGCCTGGACAGGGTCGAGCAGTACTTC. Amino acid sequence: CASSLDRVEQYF.

The CDR3 loop is CASSFQTGGLGELFF. CDR3 in DNA: TGTGCCAGCAGCTTCCAGACAGGGGGCCTCGGGGAGCTGTTTTTT. V gene TRBV7-3 combines with J gene TRBJ2-2; the match to TRBD1 covers 10 bases. CDR3 length: 15 amino acids. V lost 3 bases and J lost 7; bases outside the gene matches: 5. Germline V gives CDR1 SGHTA, CDR2 FQGTGA.